These 27 T cell receptor beta chains were sequenced from one sample in a study of CD8 T cells in ankylosing spondylitis. TCRdb analysed the 5' RACE reads with MiXCR anew, one entry per CDR3 protein. The repertoire holds 350,000 or so distinct CDR3 sequences, with 14% to 15% as singletons. The sequenced material came from blood, either unsorted or a sorted T cell fraction (not recorded which). The receptors here all came from a male donor with ankylosing spondylitis or in good health (not recorded which).

This chain joins TRBV6-4 and TRBJ2-1; D may be TRBD1 (6 bases). The V gene's germline CDR1 is MRHNA and CDR2 SNTAGT. Trimming removed 3 bases from V and 10 bases from J, with 10 bases in between. This CDR3 has 12 amino acids. The DNA for the CDR3 is TGTGCCAGCAGTGAACAGGGAAGGGAGCAGTTCTTC. This sequence encodes CASSEQGREQFF.

J is TRBJ2-1 and V is TRBV6-5, with D perhaps matching TRBD2 (5 bases). Trimming shortened V by 2 bases and J by 10 bases, and 6 bases separated the two germline ends. The CDR3 contains 11 residues. CDR1 MNHEY and CDR2 SVGAGI come from the germline V gene. DNA of the CDR3: TGTGCCAGCAGTTACAAGCGGGAGCAGTTCTTC. This sequence encodes CASSYKREQFF.

This clonotype appeared a few times. The V and J genes are TRBV12-5 and TRBJ2-2; 10 bases map to TRBD2. After removal of 5 bases from V and 3 bases from J, the junction contained 12 bases not matched to a gene. The CDR3 runs to 18 residues. Germline V lookup: CDR1 LGHNT, CDR2 FRNRAP. The chain's CDR3 is CASGLTWTSGFYTGELFF. In DNA, the CDR3 is TGTGCTAGTGGTCTTACCTGGACTAGCGGATTCTACACCGGGGAGCTGTTTTTT. The variable domain in full, completed from reference TRBV12-5 and TRBJ2-2, reads DARVTQTPRHKVTEMGQEVTMRCQPILGHNTVFWYRQTMMQGLELLAYFRNRAPLDDSGMPKDRFSAEMPDATLATLKIQPSEPRDSAVYFCASGLTWTSGFYTGELFFGEGSRLTVL.

This chain uses TRBV5-1 with TRBJ2-3; tentatively, D is TRBD2 (5 bases). The CDR3 consists of 16 residues. Trimming stripped 4 bases from V and 0 bases from J, with 15 bases between. Per the germline V gene, CDR1 is SGHRS and CDR2 is YFSETQ. CDR3 nucleotides: TGCGCCAGCAGCCCTGGAGGTACCATAAGCACAGATACGCAGTATTTT. It yields the protein CASSPGGTISTDTQYF.

This clonotype was found many times. This chain links TRBV5-1 with TRBJ2-5; D ambiguous. The length of the CDR3 is 12 residues. Trimming pared 4 bases from V and 1 base from J, leaving 5 bases between. Germline values: CDR1 SGHRS, CDR2 YFSETQ. CDR3 residues: CASSILQETQYF. CDR3 nucleotides: TGCGCCAGCAGCATACTCCAAGAGACCCAGTACTTC.

The chain couples TRBV5-1 to TRBJ2-7; D may be TRBD1 (5 bases). Per the germline V gene, CDR1 is SGHRS and CDR2 is YFSETQ. V was cut by 3 bases and J by 5 bases, with 15 bases left in between. This CDR3 is built from 14 residues. CDR3 coding DNA: TGCGCCAGCAGCTCCCAGGGTGACTGGAACGAGCAGTACTTC. Protein product: CASSSQGDWNEQYF. The entire variable domain, with the rest obtained from reference TRBV5-1 and TRBJ2-7, is as follows: KAGVTQTPRYLIKTRGQQVTLSCSPISGHRSVSWYQQTPGQGLQFLFEYFSETQRNKGNFPGRFSGRQFSNSRSEMNVSTLELGDSALYLCASSSQGDWNEQYFGPGTRLTVT.

The chain links TRBV2 to TRBJ2-3, with 7 bases aligning to TRBD2. After removal of 4 bases from V and 2 bases from J, the junction contained 6 bases not matched to a gene. The germline V gene has CDR1 SNHLY and CDR2 FYNNEI. The CDR3 runs 15 residues. The CDR3 protein is CASSGDGGTTDTQYF. DNA for the CDR3: TGTGCCAGCAGTGGTGACGGGGGGACCACAGATACGCAGTATTTT.

J is TRBJ2-3 and V is TRBV6-5; 9 bases align to TRBD2. Trimming at V came to 5 bases and at J to 1 base, leaving 4 bases not matched to a gene. The germline gives CDR1 MNHEY, CDR2 SVGAGI. The CDR3 is 15 residues long. This CDR3 reads CASSNQRGGTDTQYF. The DNA of the CDR3 is TGTGCCAGCAGTAACCAGCGGGGGGGCACAGATACGCAGTATTTT.

This clonotype was seen a few times. The chain carries TRBV18 and TRBJ1-1; D is undetermined. CDR3 length: 13 amino acids. Germline V gene lookup returns CDR1 KGHSH and CDR2 LQKENI. Trimming removed 3 bases from V and 3 bases from J, with 8 bases in between. The CDR3 loop is CASSPQRDTEAFF. CDR3 nucleotide sequence: TGTGCCAGCTCACCCCAGAGAGACACTGAAGCTTTCTTT.

This clonotype came up once. The chain combines TRBV7-9 with TRBJ1-1; D gene uncertain. This CDR3 is 15 amino acids long. V was shortened by 8 bases and J by 0 bases, with 16 bases between the two germline ends. Per germline, CDR1 SEHNR and CDR2 FQNEAQ (reference sequence). CDR3 region: CASCAPGNMNTEAFF. CDR3 sequence (DNA): TGTGCCAGCTGTGCGCCGGGAAACATGAACACTGAAGCTTTCTTT.

This clonotype was seen only a few times. The chain links TRBV5-1 to TRBJ2-4, with D perhaps TRBD2 (6 bases). The CDR3 length is 15 residues. V was trimmed by 0 bases and J by 3 bases, leaving 10 bases between them. Germline V gives CDR1 SGHRS, CDR2 YFSETQ. The CDR3: CASSLEVGGKNIQYF. As DNA, the CDR3 is TGCGCCAGCAGCTTGGAGGTGGGGGGCAAAAACATTCAGTACTTC.

This chain joins TRBV20-1 and TRBJ1-2; 7 bases are shared with TRBD1. Losses at the gene ends were 5 bases for V and 2 bases for J; bases not matched to a gene: 2. Germline V gene lookup returns CDR1 DFQATT and CDR2 SNEGSKA (reference sequence). CDR3 length equals 12 residues. The CDR3 region is CSAVTGNYGYTF. CDR3 DNA sequence: TGCAGTGCTGTGACAGGGAACTATGGCTACACCTTC.

V usage is TRBV29-1 and J usage is TRBJ2-7; TRBD1 might be the D (5 bases). The CDR3 totals 13 residues. Germline V gene lookup returns CDR1 SQVTM and CDR2 ANQGSEA. Between the trimmed V and J ends, which lost 6 bases and 9 bases, there was a span of 21 bases. CDR3 in amino acids: CSVQSRAGHVQYF. The CDR3 bases are TGCAGCGTCCAATCCAGGGCCGGGCACGTGCAGTACTTC.

This clonotype was observed many times. The chain combines TRBV12-3 or TRBV12-4 with TRBJ1-1; D unclear. The CDR3 length is 12 residues. Trimming left V 3 bases short and J 0 bases short, with 2 bases between. The CDR3 region has the DNA TGTGCCAGCAGTTTGCTGAACACTGAAGCTTTCTTT. It specifies CASSLLNTEAFF.

This clonotype was seen only a few times. This chain connects TRBV12-3 or TRBV12-4 to TRBJ2-1, with unresolved D. With 3 bases removed from V and 3 bases from J, the gap between germline ends came to 9 bases. The CDR3 has 14 residues. CDR3 bases: TGTGCCAGCAGTTTGGTACTCGGCTACAATGAGCAGTTCTTC. Translation gives CASSLVLGYNEQFF.

This chain links TRBV5-5 with TRBJ2-7; D may be TRBD2 (5 bases). The CDR3 runs 13 residues. Germline lookup yields CDR1 SGHKS and CDR2 YYEKEE (reference sequence). Trimming removed 0 bases from V and 9 bases from J, with 13 bases in between. CDR3 bases: TGTGCCAGCAGCTTGGGGCAGGAGGTAGGGCAGTACTTC. It is translated as CASSLGQEVGQYF.

The chain carries TRBV11-2 and TRBJ1-1, with D unresolved. V was cut by 0 bases and J by 8 bases, with 10 bases left in between. CDR3 length: 13 residues. Germline values: CDR1 SGHAT, CDR2 FQNNGV. The CDR3 loop is CASSLDQQPEAFF. The CDR3 DNA follows: TGTGCCAGCAGCTTAGATCAACAGCCAGAAGCTTTCTTT.

The J gene is TRBJ1-1, the V gene TRBV5-1, with 8 bases fitting TRBD1. The CDR3 length is 14 residues. The germline gives CDR1 SGHRS, CDR2 YFSETQ. The V segment lost 4 bases and the J segment 5 bases; nucleotides outside the gene matches: 7. The CDR3 nucleotides are TGCGCCAGCAGCAGCCGGACAGGGAGTACTGAAGCTTTCTTT. It yields the protein CASSSRTGSTEAFF.

For this clonotype: At one end the junction does not follow the germline gene, possibly because of a read error. CDR3 region: CASSPNRAHGFTF. CDR3 nucleotides: TGTGCCAGCTCACCAAACAGGGCCCATGGCTTCACCTTC. This chain links TRBV18 with TRBJ1-2; D may be TRBD1 (6 bases). The germline CDR1 and CDR2 sequences are KGHSH and LQKENI. The CDR3 covers 13 residues.

This clonotype appeared a few times. This chain joins TRBV5-1 and TRBJ2-3; possible D gene TRBD1, 6 bases. V was shortened by 4 bases and J by 2 bases, with 14 bases between the two germline ends. Germline CDR1 reads SGHRS; CDR2 reads YFSETQ. This CDR3 comprises 15 residues. The CDR3 DNA is TGCGCCAGCAGCCTAGACAGGACAGCCACAGATACGCAGTATTTT. Translated: CASSLDRTATDTQYF.

The rearrangement links TRBV2 to TRBJ2-1, with D possibly TRBD2 on 5 matching bases. CDR1 and CDR2 (germline): SNHLY, FYNNEI. Trimming took off 0 bases at V and 1 base at J, with 13 bases between the two ends. This CDR3 is 17 amino acids long. CDR3 coding DNA: TGTGCCAGCAGTGAAGCGCTTCGCGGGTCTTCCTACAATGAGCAGTTCTTC. It yields the protein CASSEALRGSSYNEQFF.

The rearrangement uses TRBV2 and TRBJ1-1; tentatively, D is TRBD1 (5 bases). The CDR3 loop spans 14 amino acids. Germline V gene lookup returns CDR1 SNHLY and CDR2 FYNNEI. The V end was cut by 2 bases, the J end by 7 bases, with 14 bases between. The CDR3 region is CASSEWGLYIEAFF. The CDR3 DNA reads as TGTGCCAGCAGTGAATGGGGACTGTACATTGAAGCTTTCTTT.

V and J are TRBV30 and TRBJ2-3, with 10 bases matching TRBD2. CDR3 length: 15 amino acids. V lost 4 bases and J lost 1; bases outside the gene matches: 5. From germline, CDR1 is GTSNPN and CDR2 SVGIG (reference sequence). The CDR3 loop reads CAWTTGTSGTDTQYF. The CDR3 nucleotides are TGTGCCTGGACTACCGGGACTAGCGGCACAGATACGCAGTATTTT.

This clonotype has at least ten counts. This sequence joins TRBV12-3 or TRBV12-4 and TRBJ2-3; the D gene is possibly TRBD2 (5 bases). V lost 6 bases and J lost 1, with 14 bases in between. CDR3 length: 15 residues. DNA of the CDR3: TGTGCCAGCAGACCGGGATCCACCCGCACAGATACGCAGTATTTT. Translation gives CASRPGSTRTDTQYF.

This clonotype was detected many times. Written as DNA, the CDR3 is TGCGCCAGCAACGCACAGGCCCAGGGGAACACTGAAGCTTTCTTT. Translating it yields CASNAQAQGNTEAFF. V usage is TRBV5-1 and J usage is TRBJ1-1, with a weak D call TRBD1 (5 bases). The germline gives CDR1 SGHRS, CDR2 YFSETQ. Trimming took 6 bases from V and 1 from J, leaving 16 bases between them. CDR3 size: 15 residues. The full variable domain, with the rest looked up from reference TRBV5-1 and TRBJ1-1, is KAGVTQTPRYLIKTRGQQVTLSCSPISGHRSVSWYQQTPGQGLQFLFEYFSETQRNKGNFPGRFSGRQFSNSRSEMNVSTLELGDSALYLCASNAQAQGNTEAFFGQGTRLTVV.

A few counts support this clonotype. The gene calls are TRBV4-1 and TRBJ1-2; no clear D gene. The CDR3 length is 15 residues. CDR1 and CDR2 (germline): MGHRA, YSYEKL. The V end was cut by 0 bases, the J end by 2 bases, with 10 bases between. The CDR3 protein is CASSQDGVTNYGYTF. The CDR3 DNA sequence: TGCGCCAGCAGCCAAGATGGAGTGACCAACTATGGCTACACCTTC.

This clonotype came up a few times. The chain joins TRBV11-1 to TRBJ2-3; TRBD2 aligns across 15 bases. Unmatched junction bases numbered 6, after V lost 5 bases and J lost 0 bases. The CDR3 has 18 residues. Looked up from germline, CDR1 is SGHAT and CDR2 is FQDESV (reference sequence). The CDR3 region is CASSRTSGRGLSTDTQYF. The CDR3 DNA follows: TGTGCCAGCAGCCGGACTAGCGGGAGGGGGCTGAGCACAGATACGCAGTATTTT.